The 11 T cell receptor beta chains listed next were all sequenced from one sample in a study of T-cell memory formation after mild COVID-19. From the 5' RACE reads, TCRdb called clonotypes with MiXCR, one entry per CDR3 protein. Among some 440,000 distinct CDR3 sequences, around 27% were seen once, and the ten largest hold 9.5% to 15%. The sample comprised PBMCs or a T cell subset sorted from them (not recorded which). Receptors originate from an adult woman who had mild COVID-19 (a few samples of this study predate the infection). Cell type and time point are not known.

The chain has TRBV12-3 or TRBV12-4 and TRBJ2-7; D gene ambiguous. Trimming took 3 bases from V and 1 from J, leaving 13 bases between them. The CDR3 consists of 15 residues. Here the CDR3 reads CASSLAGHMSYEQYF. The CDR3 nucleotides read TGTGCCAGCAGTTTGGCTGGGCATATGTCCTACGAGCAGTACTTC.

This clonotype has ten or more counts. This chain connects TRBV7-9 to TRBJ1-1, with TRBD1 matching 9 bases. After removal of 5 bases from V and 7 bases from J, the junction contained 5 bases not matched to a gene. Germline loops: CDR1 SEHNR, CDR2 FQNEAQ (reference sequence). The CDR3 contains 13 residues. CDR3 sequence reads: CASSPGTGLEAFF. CDR3 nucleotides: TGTGCCAGCAGCCCAGGGACAGGGCTTGAAGCTTTCTTT.

This clonotype was counted only a few times. The gene calls are TRBV29-1 and TRBJ1-5, with TRBD1 identical over 10 bases. CDR3 length: 13 residues. The trim removed 6 bases at V and 7 bases at J, leaving 6 bases unmatched. CDR1 SQVTM and CDR2 ANQGSEA come from the germline V gene. The CDR3 region is CSVGDRGGQPQHF. In DNA form, the CDR3 reads TGCAGCGTGGGGGACAGGGGAGGCCAGCCCCAGCATTTT.

This clonotype was recorded many times. The J gene is TRBJ2-3, the V gene TRBV12-3 or TRBV12-4; TRBD2 aligns across 7 bases. The V segment lost 6 bases and the J segment 1 base; nucleotides outside the gene matches: 7. The CDR3 totals 15 residues. CDR3 loop: CASSPRTSGTDTQYF. The CDR3 DNA follows: TGTGCCAGCAGCCCGCGGACTAGTGGCACAGATACGCAGTATTTT.

This clonotype has more than one count but fewer than ten. The V call is TRBV19, the J call TRBJ2-2; 7 bases line up with TRBD2. V trimming: 9 bases; J trimming: 4 bases; junction bases outside the gene matches: 8. CDR3 size: 14 residues. Germline CDR1 is LNHDA and CDR2 is SQIVND (reference sequence). CDR3 sequence: CASKGGRVTGELFF. The CDR3 nucleotides are TGTGCCAGCAAAGGCGGGAGAGTCACCGGGGAGCTGTTTTTT. Full variable domain (remainder filled in from reference TRBV19 and TRBJ2-2): DGGITQSPKYLFRKEGQNVTLSCEQNLNHDAMYWYRQDPGQGLRLIYYSQIVNDFQKGDIAEGYSVSREKKESFPLTVTSAQKNPTAFYLCASKGGRVTGELFFGEGSRLTVL.

This clonotype was detected a few times. The chain links TRBV4-2 to TRBJ2-7, with TRBD2 identical over 7 bases. Germline values: CDR1 LGHNA, CDR2 YNFKEQ. V shed 4 bases, J shed 2 bases, and the junction held 5 bases outside the gene matches. The CDR3 consists of 14 residues. The CDR3 region has the DNA TGTGCCAGCAGCCGGTATGGGGGGGCCTACGAGCAGTACTTC. Translation: CASSRYGGAYEQYF.

The chain recombines TRBV12-5 with TRBJ2-7; D is ambiguous. Deletions cut 4 bases from V and 3 bases from J, with 7 bases between. Germline lookup yields CDR1 LGHNT and CDR2 FRNRAP. This CDR3 has 12 residues. In DNA form, the CDR3 reads TGTGCTAGTGGTTCACGGTTCTACGAGCAGTACTTC. It translates to CASGSRFYEQYF.

The J gene is TRBJ2-1, the V gene TRBV7-9; D remains unclear. Trimming took 1 base from V and 0 from J, leaving 16 bases between them. CDR1 SEHNR and CDR2 FQNEAQ come from the germline V gene (reference sequence). The CDR3 contains 18 residues. The CDR3 loop is CASSLVILAESSYNEQFF. The CDR3 DNA is TGTGCCAGCAGCTTAGTGATTTTGGCCGAGAGCTCCTACAATGAGCAGTTCTTC.

This clonotype appeared a few times. This rearrangement joins TRBV5-1 to TRBJ2-1, with no clear D. The CDR3 is 16 amino acids. Germline V gene data show CDR1 as SGHRS and CDR2 as YFSETQ. Between the trimmed V and J ends, which lost 0 bases and 7 bases, there was a span of 17 bases. CDR3 bases: TGCGCCAGCAGCTTGGATGACTCAAGTTCACAGAATGAGCAGTTCTTC. As protein: CASSLDDSSSQNEQFF.

Ten or more counts support this clonotype. The chain recombines TRBV7-9 with TRBJ1-5; D gene uncertain. Per germline, CDR1 SEHNR and CDR2 FQNEAQ (reference sequence). V was pared by 2 bases and J by 5 bases, with 7 bases between. CDR3 length: 13 residues. As DNA, the CDR3 is TGTGCCAGCAGCTTAAACGAAGATCAGCCCCAGCATTTT. As protein: CASSLNEDQPQHF.

This clonotype was observed a handful of times. This sequence joins TRBV4-2 and TRBJ2-3; D is possibly TRBD1 (6 bases). This CDR3 has 13 residues. V was cut by 4 bases and J by 6 bases, with 11 bases left in between. CDR1 and CDR2 (germline): LGHNA, YNFKEQ. CDR3 DNA sequence: TGTGCCAGCAGCCCTACTAGGGGGGATACGCAGTATTTT. This codes for CASSPTRGDTQYF.